Listed below are T cell receptor beta chains from one sample, sequenced in a study of T cell changes during pregnancy in multiple sclerosis. Clones were sequenced by immunoSEQ multiplex PCR, and TCRdb holds only the in-frame ones, with some missing. The sample lists about 40,000 clones, under 95% occurring once. Sequencing used PBMCs (not recorded whether the cells were cultured). These receptors were obtained from a female donor with multiple sclerosis, enrolled in a pregnancy study. Each CDR3 is given with its conserved first and last residue. A D gene is named only where the DNA matches it firmly. Clone size is stated in some rows and not others, as once, few, many or a class when expanded.

j_gene: TRBJ2-5
v_gene: TRBV30
abundance: -
d_gene: -
CDR3nt: TGTGCCTGGAGTTTGGGGCAAGAGACCCAGTACTTC
CDR3aa: CAWSLGQETQYF

j_gene: TRBJ2-3
v_gene: TRBV28
abundance: -
d_gene: -
CDR3nt: TGTGCCAGCATTGACGACCAGGCGGCGACAGATACGCAGTATTTT
CDR3aa: CASIDDQAATDTQYF

j_gene: TRBJ2-5
v_gene: TRBV7-3
abundance: -
d_gene: -
CDR3nt: TGTGCCAGCAGCCCGGGTTCTGAGGCAGCGACGGAGACCCAGTACTTC
CDR3aa: CASSPGSEAATETQYF

j_gene: TRBJ1-2
v_gene: TRBV5-6
abundance: -
d_gene: -
CDR3nt: TGTGCCAGCAGCTTGGTAGGTGGCTACATCTTC
CDR3aa: CASSLVGGYIF

j_gene: TRBJ1-2
v_gene: TRBV19
abundance: -
d_gene: -
CDR3nt: TGTGCCAGTAGTATAGATCAAAAGAACTATGGCTACACCTTC
CDR3aa: CASSIDQKNYGYTF

j_gene: TRBJ2-4
v_gene: TRBV28
abundance: -
d_gene: TRBD1
CDR3nt: TGTGCCAGCAGTCCACAGGGGCCGATAGGGCGGTACTTC
CDR3aa: CASSPQGPIGRYF

j_gene: TRBJ2-7
v_gene: TRBV7-2
abundance: -
d_gene: TRBD2
CDR3nt: TGTGCCAGCAGCTACTCGGGACTAGCGGGAAACGAGCAGTACTTC
CDR3aa: CASSYSGLAGNEQYF

j_gene: TRBJ1-1
v_gene: TRBV29-1
abundance: -
d_gene: -
CDR3nt: TGCAGCGTCGGGGCGACTGAAGCTTTCTTT
CDR3aa: CSVGATEAFF

j_gene: TRBJ1-5
v_gene: TRBV29-1
abundance: -
d_gene: -
CDR3nt: TGCAGCGTTCAGGGTATGGGCAATCAGCCCCAGCATTTT
CDR3aa: CSVQGMGNQPQHF

j_gene: TRBJ2-1
v_gene: TRBV28
abundance: -
d_gene: TRBD2
CDR3nt: TGTACTAGCGGGACCGTTGAGCAGTTCTTC
CDR3aa: CTSGTVEQFF

j_gene: TRBJ2-5
v_gene: TRBV7-9
abundance: -
d_gene: -
CDR3nt: TGTGCCAGCAGCTTAGTTATTGGGGGCCCCCCTGGCCAAGAGACCCAGTACTTC
CDR3aa: CASSLVIGGPPGQETQYF

j_gene: TRBJ2-1
v_gene: TRBV6-5
abundance: -
d_gene: TRBD2
CDR3nt: TGTGCCAGCAGTTATGTTGGGACTACCGTCAATGAGCAGTTCTTC
CDR3aa: CASSYVGTTVNEQFF

j_gene: TRBJ1-5
v_gene: TRBV5-4
abundance: -
d_gene: -
CDR3nt: TGTGCCAGCAGCTCCCAGGGGAGAATCAATCAGCCCCAGCATTTT
CDR3aa: CASSSQGRINQPQHF

j_gene: TRBJ1-4
v_gene: TRBV7-5
abundance: once
d_gene: -
CDR3nt: TGTGTCAGAAGCTTAGAAGGTGGGGCCGAGGATGAAAAACTGTTTTTT
CDR3aa: CVRSLEGGAEDEKLFF

j_gene: TRBJ1-2
v_gene: TRBV9
abundance: -
d_gene: TRBD1
CDR3nt: TGTGCCAGCAGCCCGCCTGGACAGGTAGGACCTAACTATGGCTACACCTTC
CDR3aa: CASSPPGQVGPNYGYTF

j_gene: TRBJ2-4
v_gene: TRBV19
abundance: -
d_gene: -
CDR3nt: TGTGCCAGTAGTATTCCCGGAGCCAAAAACATTCAGTACTTC
CDR3aa: CASSIPGAKNIQYF

j_gene: TRBJ2-3
v_gene: TRBV19
abundance: -
d_gene: -
CDR3nt: TGTGCCAGTAGTATAAACTTTGAAGCATCGCAGTATTTT
CDR3aa: CASSINFEASQYF

j_gene: TRBJ2-2
v_gene: TRBV18
abundance: once
d_gene: -
CDR3nt: TGTGCCAGCTCACCTATGGCGGCGAACACCGGGGAGCTGTTTTTT
CDR3aa: CASSPMAANTGELFF

j_gene: TRBJ2-7
v_gene: TRBV28
abundance: -
d_gene: -
CDR3nt: TGTGCCAGCAGAAGCCAGGTTTACGAGCAGTACTTC
CDR3aa: CASRSQVYEQYF

j_gene: TRBJ1-2
v_gene: TRBV7-9
abundance: -
d_gene: TRBD1
CDR3nt: TGTGCCAGCAGCCTCCAGACAGGGGAGGGAGGCTACACCTTC
CDR3aa: CASSLQTGEGGYTF

j_gene: TRBJ1-4
v_gene: TRBV5-1
abundance: -
d_gene: -
CDR3nt: TGCGCCAGCAGCTTGGCGGAAAGGAGGAATGAAAAACTGTTTTTT
CDR3aa: CASSLAERRNEKLFF

j_gene: TRBJ1-1
v_gene: TRBV10-3
abundance: -
d_gene: -
CDR3nt: TGTGCCACCGCGGACACGTGGAGTGAAGCTTTCTTT
CDR3aa: CATADTWSEAFF

j_gene: TRBJ1-2
v_gene: TRBV10-1
abundance: once
d_gene: -
CDR3nt: TGCGCTACCAGGGTTGATGGCTACACCTTC
CDR3aa: CATRVDGYTF

j_gene: TRBJ2-1
v_gene: TRBV9
abundance: -
d_gene: TRBD1
CDR3nt: TGTGCCAGCAGCGTGGGACAGGGGGGGAATGAGCAGTTCTTC
CDR3aa: CASSVGQGGNEQFF

j_gene: TRBJ2-7
v_gene: TRBV10-1
abundance: -
d_gene: -
CDR3nt: TGCGCCAGAGAGGATCTGGAAGCTCAGCCCACCTACGAGCAGTACTTC
CDR3aa: CAREDLEAQPTYEQYF

j_gene: TRBJ2-7
v_gene: TRBV7-2
abundance: -
d_gene: -
CDR3nt: TGTGCCAGCAACCTCGAACACAGCGGGTCCTACGAGCAGTACTTC
CDR3aa: CASNLEHSGSYEQYF

j_gene: TRBJ2-7
v_gene: TRBV2
abundance: -
d_gene: TRBD2
CDR3nt: TGTGCCAGCGGGTTCAACCTCTTCCTTACTAGCGGGAGCTCCTACGAGCAGTACTTC
CDR3aa: CASGFNLFLTSGSSYEQYF

j_gene: TRBJ2-3
v_gene: TRBV5-1
abundance: -
d_gene: -
CDR3nt: TGCGCCAGCAGCTTGGATGCTAGCACAGATACGCAGTATTTT
CDR3aa: CASSLDASTDTQYF

j_gene: TRBJ2-3
v_gene: TRBV5-6
abundance: -
d_gene: TRBD2
CDR3nt: TGTGCCAGCAGCTTGTACATAGCGGGAGCAACAGATACGCAGTATTTT
CDR3aa: CASSLYIAGATDTQYF

j_gene: TRBJ1-5
v_gene: TRBV2
abundance: once
d_gene: -
CDR3nt: TGTGCCAGCAGTGAAGCGCTAATGTCGGGACGGGGGGGACAGCCCCAGCATTTT
CDR3aa: CASSEALMSGRGGQPQHF

j_gene: TRBJ1-5
v_gene: TRBV6-6
abundance: -
d_gene: -
CDR3nt: TGTGCCAGCAGTTATACCCAGGGGTCAAGTCAGCCCCAGCATTTT
CDR3aa: CASSYTQGSSQPQHF

j_gene: TRBJ1-2
v_gene: TRBV2
abundance: few
d_gene: TRBD1
CDR3nt: TGTGCCAGCAGTGTGGGACAGGGCTATGGCTACACCTTC
CDR3aa: CASSVGQGYGYTF